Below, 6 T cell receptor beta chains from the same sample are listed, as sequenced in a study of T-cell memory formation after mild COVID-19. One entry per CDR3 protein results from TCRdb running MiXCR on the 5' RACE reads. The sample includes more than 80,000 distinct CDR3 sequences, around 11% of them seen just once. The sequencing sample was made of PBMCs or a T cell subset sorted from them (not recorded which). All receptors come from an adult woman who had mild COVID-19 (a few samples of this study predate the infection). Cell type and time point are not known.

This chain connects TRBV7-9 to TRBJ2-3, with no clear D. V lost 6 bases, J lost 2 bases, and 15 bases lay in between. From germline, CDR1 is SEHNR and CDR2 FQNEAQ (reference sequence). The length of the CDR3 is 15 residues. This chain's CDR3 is CASRSTRSVTDTQYF. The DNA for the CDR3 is TGTGCCAGCAGATCTACCAGGTCCGTCACAGATACGCAGTATTTT. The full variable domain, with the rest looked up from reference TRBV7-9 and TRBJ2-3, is DTGVSQNPRHKITKRGQNVTFRCDPISEHNRLYWYRQTLGQGPEFLTYFQNEAQLEKSRLLSDRFSAERPKGSFSTLEIQRTEQGDSAMYLCASRSTRSVTDTQYFGPGTRLTVL.

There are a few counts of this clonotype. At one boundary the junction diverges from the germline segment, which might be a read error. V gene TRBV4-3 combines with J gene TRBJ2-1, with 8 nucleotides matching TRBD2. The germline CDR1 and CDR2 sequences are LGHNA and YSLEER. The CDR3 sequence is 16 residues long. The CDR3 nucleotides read TGCGACAGCAGCCAAGAGGGGACTAGTGCCTACAATGAGCAGTTCTTC. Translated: CDSSQEGTSAYNEQFF.

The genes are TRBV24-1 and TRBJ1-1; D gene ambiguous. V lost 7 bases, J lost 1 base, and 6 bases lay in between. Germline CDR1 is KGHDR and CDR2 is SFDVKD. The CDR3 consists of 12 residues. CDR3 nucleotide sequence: TGTGCCACCAGCGATAGGAACACTGAAGCTTTCTTT. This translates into CATSDRNTEAFF.

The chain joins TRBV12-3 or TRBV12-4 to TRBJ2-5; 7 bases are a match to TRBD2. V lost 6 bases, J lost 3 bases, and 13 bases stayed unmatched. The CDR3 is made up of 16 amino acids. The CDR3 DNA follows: TGTGCCAGCAGCCCCTCCCTGACTAGCCTAAAAGAGACCCAGTACTTC. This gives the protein CASSPSLTSLKETQYF.

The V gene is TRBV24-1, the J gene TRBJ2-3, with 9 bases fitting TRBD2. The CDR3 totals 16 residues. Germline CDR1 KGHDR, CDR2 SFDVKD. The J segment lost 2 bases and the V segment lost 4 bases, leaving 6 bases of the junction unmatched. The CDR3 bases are TGTGCCACCAGTGACCTGACTAGCGGAGTCACAGATACGCAGTATTTT. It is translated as CATSDLTSGVTDTQYF.

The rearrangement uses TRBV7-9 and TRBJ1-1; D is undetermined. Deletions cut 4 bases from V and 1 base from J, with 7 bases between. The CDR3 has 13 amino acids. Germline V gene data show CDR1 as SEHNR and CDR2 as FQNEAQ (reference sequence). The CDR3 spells CASSYQSNTEAFF. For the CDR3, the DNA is TGTGCCAGCAGCTACCAGTCGAACACTGAAGCTTTCTTT.